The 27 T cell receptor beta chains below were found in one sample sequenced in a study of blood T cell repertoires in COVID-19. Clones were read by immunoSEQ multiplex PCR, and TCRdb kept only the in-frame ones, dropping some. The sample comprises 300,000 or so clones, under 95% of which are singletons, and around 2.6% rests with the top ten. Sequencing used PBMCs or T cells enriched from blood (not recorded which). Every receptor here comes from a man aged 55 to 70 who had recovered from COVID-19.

The CDR3: CASSPGTSGYEQYF. CDR3 nucleotide sequence: TGTGCCAGCAGTCCCGGGACTAGCGGGTACGAGCAGTACTTC. This rearrangement joins TRBV6-5 to TRBJ2-7; 12 bases match TRBD2. The CDR3 is 14 amino acids. The J segment lost 4 bases and the V segment lost 5 bases, leaving 3 bases of the junction unmatched. CDR1 and CDR2 from the germline V gene are MNHEY and SVGAGI.

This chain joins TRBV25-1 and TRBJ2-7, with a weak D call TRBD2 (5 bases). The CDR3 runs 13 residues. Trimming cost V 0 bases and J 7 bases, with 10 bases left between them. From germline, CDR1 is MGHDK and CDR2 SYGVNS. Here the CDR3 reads CASSEYQTGEQYF. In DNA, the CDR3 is TGTGCCAGCAGTGAATACCAAACGGGAGAGCAGTACTTC.

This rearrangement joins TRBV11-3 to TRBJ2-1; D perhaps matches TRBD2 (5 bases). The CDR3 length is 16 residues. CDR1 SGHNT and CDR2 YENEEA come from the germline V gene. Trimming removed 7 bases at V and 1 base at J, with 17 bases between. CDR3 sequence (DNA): TGTGCCAGCACCCCCGCGGCGGGTAAATCCTACAATGAGCAGTTCTTC. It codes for CASTPAAGKSYNEQFF. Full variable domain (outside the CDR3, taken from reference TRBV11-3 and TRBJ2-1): EAGVVQSPRYKIIEKKQPVAFWCNPISGHNTLYWYLQNLGQGPELLIRYENEEAVDDSQLPKDRFSAERLKGVDSTLKIQPAELGDSAVYLCASTPAAGKSYNEQFFGPGTRLTVL.

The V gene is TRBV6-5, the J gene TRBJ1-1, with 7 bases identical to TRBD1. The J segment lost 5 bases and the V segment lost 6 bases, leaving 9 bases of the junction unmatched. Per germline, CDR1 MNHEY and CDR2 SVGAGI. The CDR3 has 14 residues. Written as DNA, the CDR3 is TGTGCCAGCAGAACCGGGACAGATAGGACTGAAGCTTTCTTT. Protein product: CASRTGTDRTEAFF.

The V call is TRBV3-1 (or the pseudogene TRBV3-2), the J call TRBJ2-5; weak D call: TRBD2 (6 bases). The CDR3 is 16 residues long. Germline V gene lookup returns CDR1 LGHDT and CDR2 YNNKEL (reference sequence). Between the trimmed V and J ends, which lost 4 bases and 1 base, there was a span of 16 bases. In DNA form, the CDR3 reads TGTGCCAGCAGCCTAGTTGGTAGCGGCCTCCAAGAGACCCAGTACTTC. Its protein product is CASSLVGSGLQETQYF.

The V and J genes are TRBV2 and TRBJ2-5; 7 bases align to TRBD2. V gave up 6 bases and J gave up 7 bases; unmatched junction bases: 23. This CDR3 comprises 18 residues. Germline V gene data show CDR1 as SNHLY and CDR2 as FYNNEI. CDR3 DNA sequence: TGTGCCAGCAGCCCCTCAGGCCGGGGAGGGAGCCTTACGGGGACCCAGTACTTC. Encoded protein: CASSPSGRGGSLTGTQYF.

Here the CDR3 reads CASRLDSYNEQFF. The DNA for the CDR3 is TGTGCCAGCAGACTAGACTCCTACAATGAGCAGTTCTTC. The chain has TRBV27 and TRBJ2-1; D may be TRBD2 (5 bases). Looked up from germline, CDR1 is MNHEY and CDR2 is SMNVEV (reference sequence). V was trimmed by 6 bases and J by 0 bases, leaving 6 bases between them. The CDR3 is 13 amino acids.

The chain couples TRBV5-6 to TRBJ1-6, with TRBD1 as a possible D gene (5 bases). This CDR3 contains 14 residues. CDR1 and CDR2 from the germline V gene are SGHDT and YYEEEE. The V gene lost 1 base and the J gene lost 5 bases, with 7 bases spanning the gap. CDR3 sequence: CASSLRQNNSPLHF. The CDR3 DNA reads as TGTGCCAGCAGCTTGCGACAGAATAATTCACCCCTCCACTTT. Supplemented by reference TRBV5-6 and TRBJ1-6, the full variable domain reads DAGVTQSPTHLIKTRGQQVTLRCSPKSGHDTVSWYQQALGQGPQFIFQYYEEEERQRGNFPDRFSGHQFPNYSSELNVNALLLGDSALYLCASSLRQNNSPLHFGNGTRLTVT.

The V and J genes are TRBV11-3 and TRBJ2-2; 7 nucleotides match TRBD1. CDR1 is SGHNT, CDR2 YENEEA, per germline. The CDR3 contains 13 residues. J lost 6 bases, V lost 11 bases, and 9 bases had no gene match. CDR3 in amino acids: CAVRAGGSGELFF. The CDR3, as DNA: TGTGCCGTCCGGGCAGGGGGATCCGGGGAGCTGTTTTTT.

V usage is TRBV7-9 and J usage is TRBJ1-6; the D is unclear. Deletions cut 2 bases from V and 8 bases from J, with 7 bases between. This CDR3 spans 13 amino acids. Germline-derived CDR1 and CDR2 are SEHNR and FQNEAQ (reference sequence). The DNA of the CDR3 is TGTGCCAGCAGCTTAAAGCCTGATTCACCCCTCCACTTT. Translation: CASSLKPDSPLHF.

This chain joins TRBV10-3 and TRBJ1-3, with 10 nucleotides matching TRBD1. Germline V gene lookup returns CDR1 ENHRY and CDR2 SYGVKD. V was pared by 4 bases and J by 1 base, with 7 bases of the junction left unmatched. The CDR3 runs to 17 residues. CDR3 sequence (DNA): TGTGCCATCAGTGCGGACAGGGGGAGCGCGTCTGGAAACACCATATATTTT. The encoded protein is CAISADRGSASGNTIYF.

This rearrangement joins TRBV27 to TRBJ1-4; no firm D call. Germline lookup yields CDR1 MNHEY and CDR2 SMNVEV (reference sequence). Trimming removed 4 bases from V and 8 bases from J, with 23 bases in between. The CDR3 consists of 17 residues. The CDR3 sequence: CASSSSRAQAGFEKLFF. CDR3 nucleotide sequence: TGTGCCAGCAGTTCGTCCCGGGCCCAAGCGGGTTTCGAAAAACTGTTTTTT.

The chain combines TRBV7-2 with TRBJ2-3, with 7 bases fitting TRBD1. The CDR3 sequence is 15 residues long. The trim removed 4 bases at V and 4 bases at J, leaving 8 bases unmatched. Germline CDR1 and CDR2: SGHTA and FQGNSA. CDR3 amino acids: CASSSTGYGADTQYF. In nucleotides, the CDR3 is TGTGCCAGCAGCTCGACAGGGTATGGGGCAGATACGCAGTATTTT.

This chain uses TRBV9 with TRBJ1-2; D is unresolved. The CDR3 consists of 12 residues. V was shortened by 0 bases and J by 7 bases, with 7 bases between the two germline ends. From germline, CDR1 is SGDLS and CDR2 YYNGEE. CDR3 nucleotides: TGTGCCAGCAGCGTAGAGTCCGGTGGCTACACCTTC. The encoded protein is CASSVESGGYTF.

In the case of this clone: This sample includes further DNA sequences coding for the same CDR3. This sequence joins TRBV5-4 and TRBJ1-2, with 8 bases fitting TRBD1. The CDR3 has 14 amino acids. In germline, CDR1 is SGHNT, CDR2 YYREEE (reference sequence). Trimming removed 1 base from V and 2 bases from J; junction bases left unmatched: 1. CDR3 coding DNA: TGTGCCAGCAGCTTGCAGGGGGCGAACTATGGCTACACCTTC. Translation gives CASSLQGANYGYTF.

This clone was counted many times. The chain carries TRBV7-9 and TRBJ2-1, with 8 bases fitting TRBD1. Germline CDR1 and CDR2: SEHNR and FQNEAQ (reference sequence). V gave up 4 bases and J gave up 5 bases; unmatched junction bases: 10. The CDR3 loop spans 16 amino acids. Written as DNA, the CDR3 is TGTGCCAGCAGCTCTTCGTTAGGACAGGGCCACAATGAGCAGTTCTTC. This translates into CASSSSLGQGHNEQFF.

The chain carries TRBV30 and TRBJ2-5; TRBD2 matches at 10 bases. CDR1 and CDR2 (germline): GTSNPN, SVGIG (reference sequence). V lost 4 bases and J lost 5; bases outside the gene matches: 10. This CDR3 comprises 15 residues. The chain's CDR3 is CAWTLAGVGGETQYF. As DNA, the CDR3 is TGTGCCTGGACCCTAGCGGGAGTCGGTGGGGAGACCCAGTACTTC.

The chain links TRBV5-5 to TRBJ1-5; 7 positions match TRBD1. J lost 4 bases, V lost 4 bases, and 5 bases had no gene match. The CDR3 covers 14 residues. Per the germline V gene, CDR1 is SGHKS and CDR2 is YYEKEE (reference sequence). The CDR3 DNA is TGTGCCAGCAGCCCCAGGACAGGAAATCAGCCCCAGCATTTT. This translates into CASSPRTGNQPQHF.

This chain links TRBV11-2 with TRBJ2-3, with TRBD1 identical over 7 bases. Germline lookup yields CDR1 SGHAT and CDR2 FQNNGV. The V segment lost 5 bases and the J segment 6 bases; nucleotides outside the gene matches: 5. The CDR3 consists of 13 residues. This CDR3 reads CASSRGGRDTQYF. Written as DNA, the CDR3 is TGTGCCAGCAGCCGAGGGGGCAGGGATACGCAGTATTTT.

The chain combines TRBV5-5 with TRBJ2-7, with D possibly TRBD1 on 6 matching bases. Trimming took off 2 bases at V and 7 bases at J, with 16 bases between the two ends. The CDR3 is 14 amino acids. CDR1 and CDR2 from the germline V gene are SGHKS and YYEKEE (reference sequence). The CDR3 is CASSFNDRFWEQYF. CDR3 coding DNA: TGTGCCAGCAGCTTTAACGACAGGTTTTGGGAGCAGTACTTC.

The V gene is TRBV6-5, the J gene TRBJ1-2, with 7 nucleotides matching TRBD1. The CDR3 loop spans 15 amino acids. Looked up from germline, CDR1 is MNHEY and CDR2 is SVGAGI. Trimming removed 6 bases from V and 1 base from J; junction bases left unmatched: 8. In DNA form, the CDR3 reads TGTGCCAGCAGGCCGGGACAGTCCTTTAACTATGGCTACACCTTC. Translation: CASRPGQSFNYGYTF.

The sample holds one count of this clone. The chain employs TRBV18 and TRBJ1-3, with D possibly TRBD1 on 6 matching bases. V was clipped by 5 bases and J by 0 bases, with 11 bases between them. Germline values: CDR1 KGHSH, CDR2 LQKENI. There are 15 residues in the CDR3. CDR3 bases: TGTGCCAGCTCAGACATACAGGGCTCTGGAAACACCATATATTTT. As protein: CASSDIQGSGNTIYF.

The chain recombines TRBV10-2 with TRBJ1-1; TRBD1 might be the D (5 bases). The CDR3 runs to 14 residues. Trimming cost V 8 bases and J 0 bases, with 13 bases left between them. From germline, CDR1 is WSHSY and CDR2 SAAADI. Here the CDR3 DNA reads TGCGCCAGCCGGAGGGGTGCCATGAACACTGAAGCTTTCTTT. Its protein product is CASRRGAMNTEAFF.

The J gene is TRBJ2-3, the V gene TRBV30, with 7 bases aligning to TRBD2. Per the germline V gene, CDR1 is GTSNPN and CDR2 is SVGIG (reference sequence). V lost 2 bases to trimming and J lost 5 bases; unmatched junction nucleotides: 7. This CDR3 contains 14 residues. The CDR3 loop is CAWSRSGVRDTQYF. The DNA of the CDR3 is TGTGCCTGGAGTAGGAGCGGGGTCCGAGATACGCAGTATTTT.

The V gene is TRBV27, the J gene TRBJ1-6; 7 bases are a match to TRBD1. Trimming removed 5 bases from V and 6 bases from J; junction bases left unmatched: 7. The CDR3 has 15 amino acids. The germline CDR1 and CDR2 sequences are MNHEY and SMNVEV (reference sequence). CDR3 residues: CASSNRQGGNSPLHF. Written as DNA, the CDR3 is TGTGCCAGCAGTAACAGACAGGGAGGTAATTCACCCCTCCACTTT.

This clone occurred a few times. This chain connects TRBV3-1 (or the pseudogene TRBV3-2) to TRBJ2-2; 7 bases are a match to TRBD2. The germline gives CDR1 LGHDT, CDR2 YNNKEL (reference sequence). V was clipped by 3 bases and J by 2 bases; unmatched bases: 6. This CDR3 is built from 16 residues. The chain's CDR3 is CASSQTGLGNTGELFF. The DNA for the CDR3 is TGTGCCAGCAGCCAGACCGGACTAGGAAACACCGGGGAGCTGTTTTTT.

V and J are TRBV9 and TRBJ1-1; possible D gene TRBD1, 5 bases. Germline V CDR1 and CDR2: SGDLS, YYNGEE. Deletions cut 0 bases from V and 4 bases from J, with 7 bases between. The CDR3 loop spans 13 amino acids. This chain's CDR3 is CASSVGQTTEAFF. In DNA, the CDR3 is TGTGCCAGCAGCGTAGGACAGACCACTGAAGCTTTCTTT.